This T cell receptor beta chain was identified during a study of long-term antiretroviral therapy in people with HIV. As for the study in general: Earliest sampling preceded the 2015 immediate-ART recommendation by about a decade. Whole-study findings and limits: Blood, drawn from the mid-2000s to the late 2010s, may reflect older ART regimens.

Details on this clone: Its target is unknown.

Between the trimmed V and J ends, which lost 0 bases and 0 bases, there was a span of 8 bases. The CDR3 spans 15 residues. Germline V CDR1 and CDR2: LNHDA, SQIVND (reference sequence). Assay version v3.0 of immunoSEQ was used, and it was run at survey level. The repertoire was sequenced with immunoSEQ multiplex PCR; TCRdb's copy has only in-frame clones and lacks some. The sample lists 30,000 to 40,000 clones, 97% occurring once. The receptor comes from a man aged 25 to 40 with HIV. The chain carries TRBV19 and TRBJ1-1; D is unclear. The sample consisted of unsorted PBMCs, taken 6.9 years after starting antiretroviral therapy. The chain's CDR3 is CASSIEFLMNTEAFF. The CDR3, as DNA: TGTGCCAGTAGTATAGAATTTCTCATGAACACTGAAGCTTTCTTT. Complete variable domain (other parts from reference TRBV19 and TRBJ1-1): DGGITQSPKYLFRKEGQNVTLSCEQNLNHDAMYWYRQDPGQGLRLIYYSQIVNDFQKGDIAEGYSVSREKKESFPLTVTSAQKNPTAFYLCASSIEFLMNTEAFFGQGTRLTVV.